Included here is one TCR beta chain sequence, with context. Its target antigen remains unknown. No base-level quality is on record; no much larger clone is a single base apart. These data come from a study of T cell responses to AZD1222 COVID-19 vaccine (dated by TCRdb to the early 2020s). Background for the entire study: TCR sequencing was performed for about 250 trial participants, of whom about 200 were given two doses of AZD1222 and around 25 were given two doses of MenACWY control vaccine. Trial participants were enrolled by age into 18-55, 56-69 and 70-plus year subgroups, with 148, 28 and 57 TCR-sequenced participants respectively.

Study-wide findings and limitations: Reportedly, almost half of the unique spike-specific TCRs recognized epitopes lying outside the regions that are mutated in the B.1.351 and B.1.1.7 variants. Because no day 14 peak-response samples were available, repertoires were characterized only after the peak T cell response. Only five or six AZD1222 recipients were SARS-CoV-2 seropositive at baseline, limiting conclusions about previously exposed vaccinees. The vaccine-associated CD4 TCRs covered the entire spike protein, and the dominant responses fell in regions 160-218 and 743-854. The 56-69-year group was small, and its depth increase did not reach significance, likely because of low power. Participants were mostly white British, with more females than males. The authors suggested clonal diversity may have been underestimated. Spike-specific TCR breadth and depth rose significantly after two AZD1222 doses compared with day 0 and with MenACWY recipients.

The CDR3 regions of human TCRbeta chains were analyzed by immunosequencing. The authors processed their data as follows. TCRs in the repertoires were compared against a reference library of SARS-CoV-2-specific TCRs that had been generated with the MIRA antigen-specificity platform. Breadth meant the fraction of unique TCRs that were SARS-CoV-2-associated, whereas depth meant the fraction of total T cells that were SARS-CoV-2-associated. Using the MIRA data, each spike-specific TCR was assigned both to the spike region to which the TCR was reactive and to a CD4 or CD8 class. Log10-transformed breadth and depth values were compared by one-way ANOVA with Sidak's multiple comparisons tests. Here the immuneACCESS table is served through TCRdb, limited to in-frame sequences with V and J called. Missing clones are a known gap in these copies; in checked studies unresolved V genes cover under half, and the rest lacks a known reason. The V and J calls and clone size come from that table; D and trimming were worked out from the DNA. Within this sample are some 92,000 clones, with approximately 90% of them counted one time only. In total, the top ten clones hold around 5.2% of the sample.

CDR1 and CDR2 (SNHLY, FYNNEI) derive from the germline V gene. Spanning cysteine to phenylalanine, the CDR3 consists of 12 amino acids. Only the CDR3 DNA is retained, 36 bases long and in frame from the first base. A distance of 7 bases separates the germline ends of V and J, which lose 2 bases and 5 bases respectively. This specimen's time point label, per the study, means: baseline before first vaccination. In the paper's terms, the treatment or condition label means: meningococcal conjugate vaccine given as trial control. Vaccinee samples came from UK trials COV001 and COV002, including a single-blind randomized controlled phase 2/3 trial of AZD1222 (ChAdOx1 nCoV-19) in healthy adults. For TCRbeta chain sequencing, PBMC samples from trial participants were taken at day 0 and at day 28 after the second dose.

This receptor was identified in an adult in good health. The sequencing here drew on peripheral blood, taken on day 0 of MenACWY control vaccination. Rearrangement joined TRBV2 to TRBJ2-7; the D gene lacks a confident call. CDR3 protein: CASSESRNEQYF. At the DNA level, the sequence is TGTGCCAGCAGTGAATCTAGAAACGAGCAGTACTTC.